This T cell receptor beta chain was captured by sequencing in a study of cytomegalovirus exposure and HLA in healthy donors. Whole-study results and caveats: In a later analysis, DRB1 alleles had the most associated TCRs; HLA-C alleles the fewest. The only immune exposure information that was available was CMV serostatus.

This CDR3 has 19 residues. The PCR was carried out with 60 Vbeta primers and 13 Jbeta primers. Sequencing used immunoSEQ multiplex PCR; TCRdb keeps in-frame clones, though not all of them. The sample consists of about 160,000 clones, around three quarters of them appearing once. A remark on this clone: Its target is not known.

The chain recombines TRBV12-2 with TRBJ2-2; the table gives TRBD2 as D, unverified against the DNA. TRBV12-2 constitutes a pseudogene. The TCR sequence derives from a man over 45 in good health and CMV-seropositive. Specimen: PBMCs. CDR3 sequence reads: CASRLEPDSGTKSPEELFF. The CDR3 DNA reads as TGTGCAAGTCGCTTAGAGCCGGACTCCGGGACTAAAAGTCCCGAGGAGCTGTTTTTT.